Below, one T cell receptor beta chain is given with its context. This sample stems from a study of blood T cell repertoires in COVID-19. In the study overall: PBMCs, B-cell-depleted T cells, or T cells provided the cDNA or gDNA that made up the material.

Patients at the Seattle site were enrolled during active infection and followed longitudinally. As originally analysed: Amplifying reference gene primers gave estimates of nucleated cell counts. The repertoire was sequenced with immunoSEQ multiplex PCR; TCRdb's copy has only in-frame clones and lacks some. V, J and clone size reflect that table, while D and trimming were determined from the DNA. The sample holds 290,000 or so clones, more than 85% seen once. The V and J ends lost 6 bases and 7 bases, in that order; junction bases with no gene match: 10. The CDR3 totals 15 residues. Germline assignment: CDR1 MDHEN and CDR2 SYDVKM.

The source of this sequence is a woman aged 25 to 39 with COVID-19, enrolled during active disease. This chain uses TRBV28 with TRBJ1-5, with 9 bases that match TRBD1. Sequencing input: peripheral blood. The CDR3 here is CASRGTPGQGQPQHF. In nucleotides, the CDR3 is TGTGCCAGCAGAGGGACCCCGGGACAGGGCCAGCCCCAGCATTTT.